The present T cell receptor beta chain was sequenced within a study of blood T cell repertoires in COVID-19. Measured with immunoSEQ multiplex PCR; TCRdb has only the in-frame clones, and not every one. The sample has some 180,000 clones, approximately 91% seen once. CDR1 is SGHNT, CDR2 YYREEE, per germline (reference sequence). CDR3 length: 14 amino acids. The V gene lost 0 bases and the J gene lost 0 bases, with 6 bases spanning the gap. This sequence joins TRBV5-4 and TRBJ1-2; TRBD1 is a possible D gene (5 bases). This TCR was sampled from a man in his fifties or sixties with COVID-19, enrolled during active disease. The sequencing input was peripheral blood. This CDR3 is CASSLVQANYGYTF. CDR3 coding DNA: TGTGCCAGCAGCTTGGTACAGGCTAACTATGGCTACACCTTC.